This TCR beta chain was obtained from a study of T cell responses to AZD1222 COVID-19 vaccine (dated by TCRdb to about 2021). Looking at the study overall: TCR sequencing was performed for roughly 250 trial participants, of whom roughly 200 were given two doses of AZD1222 and about 25 were given two doses of MenACWY control vaccine. Enrollment into the trials was organized by age into subgroups of 18-55, 56-69 and 70-plus years, and those subgroups contained approximately 150, 30 and 60 TCR-sequenced participants, respectively.

About this clone: The specificity of this receptor is unknown. No clone much larger than this one lies a single base away; base qualities are absent.

Study-wide conclusions, independent of this receptor: In the small 56-69-year group, the increase in depth fell short of significance, most likely because of low power. Most participants were white British and females outnumbered males, and the authors suggested that clonal diversity may have been underestimated. A significant rise in spike-specific TCR breadth and depth was observed after two AZD1222 doses relative to day 0 and relative to MenACWY recipients. No day 14 peak-response samples were available, so repertoires were characterized only after the peak T cell response. Conclusions about previously exposed vaccinees are limited because only six or seven AZD1222 recipients were SARS-CoV-2 seropositive at baseline. Nearly half of unique spike-specific TCRs reportedly recognized epitopes outside regions mutated in the B.1.351 and B.1.1.7 variants. The whole spike protein was spanned by vaccine-associated CD4 TCRs, and dominant responses were seen in regions 160-218 and 743-854.

The CDR3 regions of human TCRbeta chains were analyzed by immunosequencing. Per the source publication's procedure: TCRs in the repertoires were compared against a reference library of SARS-CoV-2-specific TCRs that had been generated with the MIRA antigen-specificity platform. Breadth was defined as the fraction of unique TCRs that were SARS-CoV-2-associated. Depth was defined as the fraction of total T cells that were SARS-CoV-2-associated. Using the MIRA data, every spike-specific TCR was mapped to the spike region that the TCR reacted to and assigned to either a CD4 or a CD8 class. Log10-transformed breadth and depth values were compared by one-way ANOVA with Sidak's multiple comparisons tests. Held by TCRdb, this immuneACCESS table contains in-frame sequences only and omits some clones. Under half of the omission traces to an unresolved V gene where checked; the cause of the rest is unknown. That table is the source of V, J and clone size, and D and trimming were worked out from the DNA. For this sample the table gives approximately 200,000 clones, of which roughly 92% were detected only once. Less than 1.2% of the sample lies in the top ten.

The sample's time point, from its label and the paper: about 28 days (+/-7) after the second vaccine dose. AZD1222 recipients with second doses at about 4 weeks or about 12 weeks were pooled, because spike-specific TCR depth and breadth did not differ between schedules. Samples from vaccinated people were obtained from the UK trials COV001 and COV002, which included a single-blind randomized controlled phase 2/3 trial of AZD1222 (ChAdOx1 nCoV-19) in healthy adults. For TCRbeta chain sequencing, PBMC samples were collected from trial participants at day 0 and at day 28 after the second dose. Sequencing was performed on peripheral blood, taken 28 days after the second AZD1222 dose. This clonotype was obtained from an adult who received the AZD1222 COVID-19 vaccine.

CDR3 region: CASDRGFYEQYF. The bases read TGTGCCAGCGACAGGGGATTCTACGAGCAGTACTTC. The chain employs TRBV6-5 and TRBJ2-7, with TRBD1 identical over 8 junction bases. Trimming takes 8 bases off V and 3 bases off J; junction bases not matched to a gene: 3. The germline V gene sets CDR1 to MNHEY and CDR2 to SVGAGI. The CDR3 sequence holds 12 residues, the cysteine and phenylalanine included. This entry keeps only the CDR3 DNA: 36 bases, framed from base 1.